The T cell receptor beta chain under discussion was sequenced for a study of beta chain features in type 1 diabetes. Study in general: Healthy donors, compared against patients, showed similar age, gender and cell yields. Sorted cells, roughly 100,000,000 in number, were examined across all samples.

V lost 3 bases to trimming and J lost 4 bases, with 12 bases between them. Germline V CDR1 and CDR2: LNHDA, SQIVND (reference sequence). The CDR3 is 15 amino acids. Study-wide results and limits: The study left unresolved whether HLA type influences TCRB rearrangement. When Type 1 diabetes patients were examined, their TCRB CDR3s proved moderately but significantly shorter in all four CD4+ subsets. There were fewer insertions and more deletions at the VDJ junctions of type 1 diabetes patients.

Remarks on this clone: Its antigen is currently unknown.

The authors reverse transcribed all of the isolated RNA, so sequencing captured expressed TCRB transcripts. Produced via immunoSEQ multiplex PCR; TCRdb's table is partial and in-frame only. Of approximately 44,000 clones listed, approximately 68% are singletons. The sample taken for sequencing was Tregs from blood. The chain joins TRBV19 to TRBJ2-2, with D tentatively TRBD1 (5 bases). This TCR was recovered from a woman between 18 and 30 years old with type 1 diabetes. CDR3 sequence reads: CASSIAGSATGELFF. Written as DNA, the CDR3 is TGTGCCAGTAGTATCGCAGGGTCGGCCACCGGGGAGCTGTTTTTT.